Here is one TCR beta chain with its context. Antigen unknown. This sample stems from a study of cytomegalovirus exposure and HLA in healthy donors. About the research overall: Drawn from HLA-typed donors, roughly 87 million unique TCRs were held in an early data release.

PCR amplification relied on 60 Vbeta primers (plus 13 Jbeta primers). Original processing notes: As a later analysis found, there were around 86 million unique TCR beta chains, of which roughly 11 million were shared. Measured with immunoSEQ multiplex PCR; TCRdb has only the in-frame clones, and not every one. The V and J calls and clone size come from that table; D and trimming were worked out from the DNA. The data show about 110,000 clones, and the top ten clones hold 3.7%. Findings and caveats of the study: Productive status was seen about 87% or about 30% of the time for most TCR beta V segments in an earlier analysis. The only immune exposure information that was available was CMV serostatus.

The V gene's germline CDR1 is MNHNY and CDR2 SVGAGI (reference sequence). The CDR3 has 16 residues. Unmatched junction bases numbered 15, after V lost 8 bases and J lost 7 bases. This clonotype was obtained from a man aged 25-40 years in good health and CMV-seronegative. What was sequenced was PBMCs. The chain links TRBV6-6 to TRBJ2-2; TRBD2 aligns across 8 bases. The DNA of the CDR3 is TGTGCCAGCCGCTTTCTAGCGGGCCATGCTGGCGGGGAGCTGTTTTTT. Translated, it gives CASRFLAGHAGGELFF.